A selection of T cell receptor beta chains follows, all from one sample in a study of shared clonotypes between healthy human individuals. Using immunoSEQ multiplex PCR, the repertoire was profiled, and TCRdb retains in-frame clones only, with some absent. Of about 2.3 million clones listed, 85% to 95% are singletons. The sequenced material came from naive CD4+ T cells from PBMCs. The receptor source for this set is a man in his late teens or twenties in good health. Some clones in this sample may be carry-over from other donors' samples. Each CDR3 is given with its conserved first and last residue. The D gene is left open where the match is weak. The size of a clone is reported for some rows only, either as once, few or many, or as a class for expanded clones.

J: TRBJ1-4
D: -
V: TRBV19
size: -
CDR3: CASSLQLGGEKLFF
DNA: TGTGCCAGTAGTCTCCAACTTGGGGGTGAAAAACTGTTTTTT

J: TRBJ2-2
D: -
V: TRBV9
size: -
CDR3: CASSEGAGLNTGELFF
DNA: TGTGCCAGCAGCGAGGGAGCAGGGCTTAACACCGGGGAGCTGTTTTTT

J: TRBJ1-2
D: -
V: TRBV7-3
size: -
CDR3: CASSPYGPGARSEDGYTF
DNA: TGTGCCAGCAGCCCCTACGGGCCGGGGGCGCGGTCTGAGGATGGCTACACCTTC

J: TRBJ1-3
D: -
V: TRBV5-5
size: once
CDR3: CASSTGQWTGNTIYF
DNA: TGTGCCAGCAGCACCGGACAGTGGACTGGAAACACCATATATTTT

J: TRBJ1-3
D: -
V: TRBV9
size: -
CDR3: CASSLSSGNTIYF
DNA: TGTGCCAGCAGCCTATCCTCTGGAAACACCATATATTTT

J: TRBJ2-1
D: TRBD1
V: TRBV18
size: once
CDR3: CASSVGQGALNEQFF
DNA: TGTGCCAGCTCAGTGGGACAGGGGGCGCTTAATGAGCAGTTCTTC

J: TRBJ2-2
D: -
V: TRBV12-5
size: -
CDR3: CASGLGGPSTGELFF
DNA: TGTGCTAGTGGTTTGGGGGGACCGAGCACCGGGGAGCTGTTTTTT

J: TRBJ2-2
D: TRBD1
V: TRBV5-1
size: -
CDR3: CASSLDPTGTPGELFF
DNA: TGCGCCAGCAGCCTCGACCCGACAGGGACCCCCGGGGAGCTGTTTTTT

J: TRBJ2-7
D: -
V: TRBV27
size: -
CDR3: CATRGAGRHEQYF
DNA: TGTGCCACCAGGGGGGCAGGGAGGCACGAGCAGTACTTC

J: TRBJ2-3
D: -
V: TRBV20-1
size: -
CDR3: CSADNTDTQYF
DNA: TGCAGTGCTGATAACACAGATACGCAGTATTTT